This T cell receptor beta chain was sequenced in a study of relationships among human T cell subsets. Points from the study as a whole: Regulatory and Th2 subsets had few clones over 100 reads, unlike CD8+ cytotoxic cells. Th1, Th2 and regulatory subsets overlapped substantially in CDR3 sequences. The seven subsets showed no significant differences in gene usage or CDR3 length.

In the case of this clonotype: The antigen is unknown.

From mRNA, alpha and beta CDR3 regions were amplified using semiquantitative ARM-PCR. Tagged nested gene-specific primers were used first, then communal superprimers amplified exponentially. TCRdb passed the multiplex PCR reads through MiXCR, listing each CDR3 protein once. The sample contains 7,000 to 9,500 distinct CDR3 sequences, roughly 54% of which appear only once. Anti-CD45RO beads selected memory T cells out of the CD45RA-negative fraction. The TCR originated in a man aged 35-49 years in good health. Sequenced input: memory T cells sorted from blood.

In DNA form, the CDR3 reads TGTGCCAGCCTGACAGAGTCTAACTATGGCTACACCTTC. Its protein is CASLTESNYGYTF. The chain uses TRBV28 and TRBJ1-2, with D tentatively TRBD1 (5 bases). The ends were cut back, 8 bases at V and 0 bases at J, with 10 bases in the middle. Germline V gene lookup returns CDR1 MDHEN and CDR2 SYDVKM. This CDR3 has 13 residues.